This T cell receptor beta chain was captured in a study of control samples from healthy donors and cancer patients. This clone was detected once. The protocol was immunoSEQ multiplex PCR, while the TCRdb copy is restricted to in-frame clones and leaves out a portion. The table records approximately 190,000 clones, 91% of them present only once. V was cut by 3 bases and J by 2 bases, with 10 bases left in between. The CDR3 is 14 residues long. Germline V gene data show CDR1 as LNHDA and CDR2 as SQIVND (reference sequence). The rearrangement links TRBV19 to TRBJ1-2; D may be TRBD1 (6 bases). The sample consisted of blood. The clonotype comes from a man aged 25 to 40 in good health. The DNA of the CDR3 is TGTGCCAGTAGTATGGCAGGGGAGAACTATGGCTACACCTTC. This codes for CASSMAGENYGYTF.